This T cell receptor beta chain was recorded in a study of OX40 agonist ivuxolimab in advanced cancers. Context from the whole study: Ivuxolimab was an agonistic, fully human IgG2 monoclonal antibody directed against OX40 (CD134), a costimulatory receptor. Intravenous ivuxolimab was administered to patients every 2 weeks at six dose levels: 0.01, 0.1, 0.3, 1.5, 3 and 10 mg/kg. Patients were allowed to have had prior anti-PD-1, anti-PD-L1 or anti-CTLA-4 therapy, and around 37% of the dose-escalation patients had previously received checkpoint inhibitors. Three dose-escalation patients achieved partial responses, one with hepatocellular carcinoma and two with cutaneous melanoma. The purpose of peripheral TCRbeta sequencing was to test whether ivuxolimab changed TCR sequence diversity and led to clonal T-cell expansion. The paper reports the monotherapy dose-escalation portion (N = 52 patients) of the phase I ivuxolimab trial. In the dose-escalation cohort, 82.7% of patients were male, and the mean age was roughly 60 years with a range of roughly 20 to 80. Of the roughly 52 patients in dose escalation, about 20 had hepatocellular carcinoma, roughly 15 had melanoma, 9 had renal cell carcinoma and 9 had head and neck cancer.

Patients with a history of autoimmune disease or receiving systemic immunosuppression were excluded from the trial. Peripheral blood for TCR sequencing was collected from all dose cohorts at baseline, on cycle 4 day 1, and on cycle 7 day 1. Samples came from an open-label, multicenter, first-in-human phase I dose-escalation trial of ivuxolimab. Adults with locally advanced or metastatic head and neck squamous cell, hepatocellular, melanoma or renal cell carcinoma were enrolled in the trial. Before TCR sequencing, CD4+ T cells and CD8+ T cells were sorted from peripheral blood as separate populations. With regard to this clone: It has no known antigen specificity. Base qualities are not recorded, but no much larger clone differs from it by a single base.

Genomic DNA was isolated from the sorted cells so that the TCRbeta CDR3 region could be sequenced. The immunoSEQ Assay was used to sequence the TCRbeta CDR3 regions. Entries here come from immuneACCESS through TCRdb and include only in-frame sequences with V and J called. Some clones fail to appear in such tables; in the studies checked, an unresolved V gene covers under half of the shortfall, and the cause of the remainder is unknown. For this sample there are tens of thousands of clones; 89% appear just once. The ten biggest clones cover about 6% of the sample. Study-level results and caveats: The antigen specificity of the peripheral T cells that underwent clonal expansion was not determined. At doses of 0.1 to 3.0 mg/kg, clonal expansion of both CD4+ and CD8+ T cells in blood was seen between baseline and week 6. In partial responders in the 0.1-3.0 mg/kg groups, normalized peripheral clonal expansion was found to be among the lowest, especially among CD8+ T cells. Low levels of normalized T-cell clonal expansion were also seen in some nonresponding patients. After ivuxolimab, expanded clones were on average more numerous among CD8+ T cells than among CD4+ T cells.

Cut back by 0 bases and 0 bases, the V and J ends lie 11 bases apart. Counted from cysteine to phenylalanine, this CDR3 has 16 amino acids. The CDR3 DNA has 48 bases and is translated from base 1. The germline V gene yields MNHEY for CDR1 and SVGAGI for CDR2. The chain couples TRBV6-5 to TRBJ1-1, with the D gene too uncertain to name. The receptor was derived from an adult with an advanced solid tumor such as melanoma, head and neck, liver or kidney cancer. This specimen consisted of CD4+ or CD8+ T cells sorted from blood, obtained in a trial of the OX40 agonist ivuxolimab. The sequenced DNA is TGTGCCAGCAGTTACTCAGACGGCAGTCTGAACACTGAAGCTTTCTTT. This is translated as CASSYSDGSLNTEAFF.